This T cell receptor beta chain derives from a study of blood T cell repertoires in COVID-19. Study at large: For recovered donors of Cohort 3, there were two negative PCRs, clearance, or symptom resolution. The United States, Italy and Spain supplied acute and convalescent COVID-19 samples. From T cells, B-cell-depleted T cells, or PBMCs came the material, which was cDNA or gDNA.

How the authors handled the data: Reference gene primers were amplified, and this amplification served to estimate nucleated cell counts. The repertoire was sequenced with immunoSEQ multiplex PCR; TCRdb's copy has only in-frame clones and lacks some. V, J and clone size were drawn from that table, and D and trimming were deduced from the DNA. This table has approximately 240,000 clones, about nine tenths appearing once. Germline lookup yields CDR1 MGHRA and CDR2 YSYEKL. V dropped 3 bases and J dropped 2; count of bases not matched to a gene: 13. This CDR3 spans 18 amino acids. This TCR was recovered from a woman in her 50s in a cohort exposed to, infected with or recovered from COVID-19 (not recorded which). Source material: PBMCs or T cells enriched from blood (not recorded which). The chain recombines TRBV4-1 with TRBJ2-7; 10 bases line up with TRBD1. CDR3 residues: CASSQERQGAPAAYEQYF. CDR3 in DNA: TGCGCCAGCAGCCAGGAGAGACAGGGGGCGCCGGCGGCCTACGAGCAGTACTTC.